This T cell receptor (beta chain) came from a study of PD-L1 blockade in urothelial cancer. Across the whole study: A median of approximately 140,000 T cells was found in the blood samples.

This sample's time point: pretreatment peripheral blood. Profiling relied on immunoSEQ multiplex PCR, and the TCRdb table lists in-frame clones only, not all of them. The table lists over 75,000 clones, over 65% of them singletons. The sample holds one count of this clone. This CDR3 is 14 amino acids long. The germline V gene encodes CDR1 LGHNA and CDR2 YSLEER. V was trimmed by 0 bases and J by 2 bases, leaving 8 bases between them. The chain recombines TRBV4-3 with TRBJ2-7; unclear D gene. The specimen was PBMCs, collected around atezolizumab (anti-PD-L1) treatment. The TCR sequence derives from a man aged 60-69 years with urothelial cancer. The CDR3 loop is CASSQDSTAYEQYF. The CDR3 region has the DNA TGCGCCAGCAGCCAAGACAGTACAGCCTACGAGCAGTACTTC.